This T cell receptor (beta chain) was recovered during a study of T cell changes during pregnancy in multiple sclerosis. CDR1 and CDR2 from the germline V gene are PRHDT and FYEKMQ (reference sequence). Trimming cost V 3 bases and J 9 bases, with 15 bases left between them. There are 14 residues in the CDR3. Repertoires were generated with immunoSEQ multiplex PCR, while TCRdb's copy carries only in-frame clones and drops some. The table lists some 49,000 clones, approximately 95% of them singletons. This clonotype was sampled from a female donor with multiple sclerosis, enrolled in a pregnancy study. The chain joins TRBV13 to TRBJ2-1; weak D call: TRBD2 (6 bases). This material consisted of CD8+ T cells from peripheral blood mononuclear cells, taken in the first trimester of pregnancy. The CDR3 sequence is CASSFELAPGEQFF. DNA for the CDR3: TGTGCCAGCAGCTTTGAACTAGCCCCGGGTGAGCAGTTCTTC.